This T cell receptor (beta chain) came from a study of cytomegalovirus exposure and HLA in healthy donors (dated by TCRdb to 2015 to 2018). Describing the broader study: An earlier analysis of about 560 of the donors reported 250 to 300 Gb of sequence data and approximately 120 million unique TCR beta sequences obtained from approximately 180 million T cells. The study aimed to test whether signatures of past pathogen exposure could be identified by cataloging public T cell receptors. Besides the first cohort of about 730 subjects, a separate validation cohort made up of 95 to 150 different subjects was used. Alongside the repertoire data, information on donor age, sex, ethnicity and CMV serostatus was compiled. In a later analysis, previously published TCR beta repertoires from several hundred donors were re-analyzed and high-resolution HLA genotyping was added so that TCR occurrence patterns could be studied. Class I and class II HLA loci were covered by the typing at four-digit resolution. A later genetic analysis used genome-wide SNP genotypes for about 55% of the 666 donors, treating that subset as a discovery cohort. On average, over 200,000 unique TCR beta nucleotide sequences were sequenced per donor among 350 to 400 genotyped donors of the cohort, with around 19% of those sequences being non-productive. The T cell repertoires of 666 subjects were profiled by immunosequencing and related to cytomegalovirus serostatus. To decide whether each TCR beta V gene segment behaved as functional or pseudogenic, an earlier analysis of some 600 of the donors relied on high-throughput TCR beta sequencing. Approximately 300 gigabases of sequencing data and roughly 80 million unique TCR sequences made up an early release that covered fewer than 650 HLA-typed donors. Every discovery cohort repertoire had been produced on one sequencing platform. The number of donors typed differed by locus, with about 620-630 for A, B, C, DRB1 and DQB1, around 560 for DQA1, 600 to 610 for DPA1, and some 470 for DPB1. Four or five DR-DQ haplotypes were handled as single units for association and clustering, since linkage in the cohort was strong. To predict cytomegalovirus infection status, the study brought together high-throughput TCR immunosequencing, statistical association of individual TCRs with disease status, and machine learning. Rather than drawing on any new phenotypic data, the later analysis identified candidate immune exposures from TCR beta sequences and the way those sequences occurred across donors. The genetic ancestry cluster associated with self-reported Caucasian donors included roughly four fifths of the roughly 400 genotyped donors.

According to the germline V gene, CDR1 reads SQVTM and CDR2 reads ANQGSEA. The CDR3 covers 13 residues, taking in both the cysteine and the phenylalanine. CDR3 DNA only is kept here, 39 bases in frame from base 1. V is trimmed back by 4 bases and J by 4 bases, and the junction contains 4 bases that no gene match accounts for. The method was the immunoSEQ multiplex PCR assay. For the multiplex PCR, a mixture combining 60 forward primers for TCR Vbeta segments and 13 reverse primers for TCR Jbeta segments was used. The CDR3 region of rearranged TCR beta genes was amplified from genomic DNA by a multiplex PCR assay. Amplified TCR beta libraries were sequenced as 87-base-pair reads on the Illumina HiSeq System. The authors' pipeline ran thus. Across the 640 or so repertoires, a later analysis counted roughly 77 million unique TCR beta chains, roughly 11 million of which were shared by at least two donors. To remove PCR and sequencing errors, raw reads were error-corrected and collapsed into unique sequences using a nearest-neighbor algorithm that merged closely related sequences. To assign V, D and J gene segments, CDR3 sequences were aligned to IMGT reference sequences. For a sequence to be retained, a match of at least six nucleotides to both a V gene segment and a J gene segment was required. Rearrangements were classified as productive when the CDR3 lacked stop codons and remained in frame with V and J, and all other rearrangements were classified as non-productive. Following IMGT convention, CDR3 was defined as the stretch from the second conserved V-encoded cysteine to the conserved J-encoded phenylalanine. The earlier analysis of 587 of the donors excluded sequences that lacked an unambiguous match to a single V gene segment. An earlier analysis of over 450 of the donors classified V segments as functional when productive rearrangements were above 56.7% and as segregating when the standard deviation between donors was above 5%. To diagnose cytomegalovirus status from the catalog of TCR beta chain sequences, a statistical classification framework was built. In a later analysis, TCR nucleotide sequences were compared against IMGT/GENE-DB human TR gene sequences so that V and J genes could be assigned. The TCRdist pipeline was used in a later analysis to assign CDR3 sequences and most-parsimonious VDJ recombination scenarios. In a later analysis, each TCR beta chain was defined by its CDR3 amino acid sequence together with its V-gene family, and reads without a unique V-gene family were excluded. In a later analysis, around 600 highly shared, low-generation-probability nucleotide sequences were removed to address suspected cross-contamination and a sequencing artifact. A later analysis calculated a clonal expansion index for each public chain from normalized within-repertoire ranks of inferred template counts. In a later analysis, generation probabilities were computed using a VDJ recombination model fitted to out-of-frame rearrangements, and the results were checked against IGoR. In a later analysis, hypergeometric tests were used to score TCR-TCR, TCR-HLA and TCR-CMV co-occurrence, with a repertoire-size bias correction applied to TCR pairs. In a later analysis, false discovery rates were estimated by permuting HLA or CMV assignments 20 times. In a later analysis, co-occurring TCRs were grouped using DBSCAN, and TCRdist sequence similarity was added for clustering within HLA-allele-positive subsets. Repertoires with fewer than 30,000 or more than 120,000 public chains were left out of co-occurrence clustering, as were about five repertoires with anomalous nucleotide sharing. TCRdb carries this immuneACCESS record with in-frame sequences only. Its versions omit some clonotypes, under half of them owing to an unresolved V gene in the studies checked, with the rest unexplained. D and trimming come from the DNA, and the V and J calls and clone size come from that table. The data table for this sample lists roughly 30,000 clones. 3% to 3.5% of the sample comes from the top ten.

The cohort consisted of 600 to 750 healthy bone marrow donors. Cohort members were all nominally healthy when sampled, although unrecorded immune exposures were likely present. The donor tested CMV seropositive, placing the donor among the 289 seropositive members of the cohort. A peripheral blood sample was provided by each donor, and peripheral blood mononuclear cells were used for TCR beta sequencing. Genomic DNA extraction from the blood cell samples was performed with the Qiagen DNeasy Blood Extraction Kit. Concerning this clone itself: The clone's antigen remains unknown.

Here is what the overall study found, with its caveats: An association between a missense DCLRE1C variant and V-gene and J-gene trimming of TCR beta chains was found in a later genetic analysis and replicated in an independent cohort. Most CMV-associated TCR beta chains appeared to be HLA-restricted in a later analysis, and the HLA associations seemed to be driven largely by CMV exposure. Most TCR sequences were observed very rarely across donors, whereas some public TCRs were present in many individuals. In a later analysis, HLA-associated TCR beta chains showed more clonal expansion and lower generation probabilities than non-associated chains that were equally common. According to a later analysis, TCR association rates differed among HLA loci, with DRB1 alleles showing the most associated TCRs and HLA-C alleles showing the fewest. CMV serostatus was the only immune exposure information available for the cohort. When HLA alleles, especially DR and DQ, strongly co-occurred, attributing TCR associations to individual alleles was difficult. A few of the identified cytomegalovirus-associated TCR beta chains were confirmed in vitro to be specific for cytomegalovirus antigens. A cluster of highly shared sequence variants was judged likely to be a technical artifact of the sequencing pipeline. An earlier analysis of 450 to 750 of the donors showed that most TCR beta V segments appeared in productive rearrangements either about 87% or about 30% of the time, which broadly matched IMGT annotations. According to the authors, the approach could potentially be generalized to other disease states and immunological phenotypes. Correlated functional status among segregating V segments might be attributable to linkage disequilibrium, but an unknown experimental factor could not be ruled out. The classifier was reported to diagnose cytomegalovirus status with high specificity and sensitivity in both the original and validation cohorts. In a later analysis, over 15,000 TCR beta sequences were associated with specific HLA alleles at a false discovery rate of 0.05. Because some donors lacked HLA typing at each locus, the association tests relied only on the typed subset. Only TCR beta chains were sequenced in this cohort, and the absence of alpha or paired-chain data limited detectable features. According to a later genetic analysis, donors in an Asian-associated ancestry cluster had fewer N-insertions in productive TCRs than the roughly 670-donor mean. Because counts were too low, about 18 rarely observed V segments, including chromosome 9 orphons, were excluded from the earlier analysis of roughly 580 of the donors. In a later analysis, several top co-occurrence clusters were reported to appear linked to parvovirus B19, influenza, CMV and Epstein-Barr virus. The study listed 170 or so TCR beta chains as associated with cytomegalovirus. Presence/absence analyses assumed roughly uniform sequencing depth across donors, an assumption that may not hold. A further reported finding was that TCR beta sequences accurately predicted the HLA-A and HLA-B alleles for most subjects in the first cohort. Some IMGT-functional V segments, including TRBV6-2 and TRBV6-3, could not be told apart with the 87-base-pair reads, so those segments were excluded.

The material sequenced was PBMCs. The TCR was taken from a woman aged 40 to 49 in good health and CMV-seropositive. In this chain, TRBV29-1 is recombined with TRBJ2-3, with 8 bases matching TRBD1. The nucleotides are TGCAGCGTTGGAGACAGGGGAGCAGATACGCAGTATTTT. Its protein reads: CSVGDRGADTQYF.